The 24 T cell receptor beta chains in this list originate from one sample, sequenced in a study of cytomegalovirus exposure and HLA in healthy donors. PCR used 60 Vbeta primers and 13 Jbeta primers. Sequencing used immunoSEQ multiplex PCR; TCRdb keeps in-frame clones, though not all of them. The sample records 70,000 to 90,000 clones, under 80% being singletons. Input material: PBMCs. These receptors all come from a man between 60 and 70 years old in good health and CMV-seropositive.

The chain links TRBV6-1 to TRBJ2-7, with 9 bases aligning to TRBD2. This CDR3 has 16 amino acids. From germline, CDR1 is MNHNS and CDR2 SASEGT. V trimming: 2 bases; J trimming: 9 bases; junction bases outside the gene matches: 14. The CDR3 spells CASSENGGLAYRGQYF. The DNA for the CDR3 is TGTGCCAGCAGTGAAAATGGAGGACTAGCGTACCGGGGGCAGTACTTC.

This sequence joins TRBV6-6 and TRBJ2-5; tentative D call: TRBD2 (6 bases). The J call is doubtful: the DNA matches TRBJ2-7 better. Germline lookup yields CDR1 MNHNY and CDR2 SVGAGI (reference sequence). CDR3 length: 14 residues. DNA of the CDR3: TGTGCCGGATCGGACGGGGGAGAACTCGGCGAGCAGTACTTC. Translating gives CAGSDGGELGEQYF.

The chain recombines TRBV11-2 with TRBJ2-7; 10 nucleotides match TRBD1. Germline loops: CDR1 SGHAT, CDR2 FQNNGV. The CDR3 is 14 amino acids. V gave up 5 bases and J gave up 2 bases; unmatched junction bases: 3. The CDR3 reads CASSPGQGPYEQYF. The CDR3 DNA sequence: TGTGCCAGCAGCCCGGGACAGGGGCCCTACGAGCAGTACTTC. Variable domain in full (rest from reference TRBV11-2 and TRBJ2-7): EAGVAQSPRYKIIEKRQSVAFWCNPISGHATLYWYQQILGQGPKLLIQFQNNGVVDDSQLPKDRFSAERLKGVDSTLKIQPAKLEDSAVYLCASSPGQGPYEQYFGPGTRLTVT.

This chain joins TRBV4-3 and TRBJ1-1; 7 nucleotides match TRBD1. V gave up 0 bases and J gave up 7 bases; unmatched junction bases: 8. The CDR3 extends over 15 amino acids. Germline CDR1 and CDR2: LGHNA and YSLEER. CDR3 in DNA: TGCGCCAGCAGCCAAGATGAAGGCAGGGGGGTTGAAGCTTTCTTT. Translated: CASSQDEGRGVEAFF.

There are a few counts of this clone. The chain joins TRBV5-6 to TRBJ2-5; the D gene is possibly TRBD1 (6 bases). The V gene lost 0 bases and the J gene lost 5 bases, with 11 bases spanning the gap. Germline CDR1 reads SGHDT; CDR2 reads YYEEEE. This CDR3 is built from 14 residues. The CDR3 DNA sequence: TGTGCCAGCAGCTTGGCCAACAGGGAGGAGACCCAGTACTTC. Its protein is CASSLANREETQYF.

For this clone: One end of the junction is discordant with germline, which a read error may explain. This rearrangement joins TRBV7-9 to TRBJ2-5; D is ambiguous. CDR1 and CDR2 (germline): SEHNR, FQNEAQ (reference sequence). CDR3 length: 11 amino acids. The CDR3 loop reads CSSSSKETQYF. The CDR3 DNA follows: TGTTCCAGCAGCTCCAAAGAGACCCAGTACTTC.

V and J are TRBV6-5 and TRBJ2-5; TRBD1 matches at 7 bases. The CDR3 is made up of 14 amino acids. The germline gives CDR1 MNHEY, CDR2 SVGAGI. V was pared by 5 bases and J by 1 base, with 4 bases of the junction left unmatched. The CDR3 sequence: CASSQQGPQETQYF. CDR3 nucleotide sequence: TGTGCCAGCAGTCAACAGGGGCCCCAAGAGACCCAGTACTTC.

J is TRBJ2-3 and V is TRBV10-2; maybe TRBD2 (5 bases). The V and J ends lost 1 base and 8 bases respectively, with 16 bases between them. The germline CDR1 and CDR2 sequences are WSHSY and SAAADI. The CDR3 is 15 amino acids. CDR3 DNA: TGCGCCAGCAGTGAGTTGGGCGGGCCGCCTGGTACGCAGTATTTT. Its protein product is CASSELGGPPGTQYF.

The chain uses TRBV6-5 and TRBJ2-1; unclear D gene. The CDR3 totals 13 residues. Germline assignment: CDR1 MNHEY and CDR2 SVGAGI. The V end lost 9 bases, the J end lost 2 bases, and 11 bases lay between the germline ends. For the CDR3, the DNA is TGTGCCAGTGGAGTCGGCGCCTACAATGAGCAGTTCTTC. It specifies CASGVGAYNEQFF.

The chain links TRBV18 to TRBJ2-3; possibly TRBD1 for D (5 bases). Germline CDR1 KGHSH, CDR2 LQKENI. Trimming took 0 bases from V and 4 from J, leaving 5 bases between them. The CDR3 consists of 13 residues. In DNA form, the CDR3 reads TGTGCCAGCTCACCACCAGGGGCAGATACGCAGTATTTT. Encoded protein: CASSPPGADTQYF. Together with reference TRBV18 and TRBJ2-3, the CDR3 gives the full variable domain: NAGVMQNPRHLVRRRGQEARLRCSPMKGHSHVYWYRQLPEEGLKFMVYLQKENIIDESGMPKERFSAEFPKEGPSILRIQQVVRGDSAAYFCASSPPGADTQYFGPGTRLTVL.

The chain uses TRBV5-5 and TRBJ2-2, with D maybe TRBD1 (6 bases). Trimming left V 4 bases short and J 5 bases short, with 18 bases between. This CDR3 is 16 amino acids long. Germline assignment: CDR1 SGHKS and CDR2 YYEKEE (reference sequence). The CDR3 loop reads CASSPLGGSDTGELFF. CDR3 bases: TGTGCCAGCAGCCCACTAGGGGGTTCGGATACCGGGGAGCTGTTTTTT.

This clone was observed a single time. The gene calls are TRBV28 and TRBJ2-5; 7 bases line up with TRBD1. CDR1 and CDR2 (germline): MDHEN, SYDVKM. The CDR3 is 14 amino acids. V shed 5 bases, J shed 3 bases, and the junction held 6 bases outside the gene matches. In nucleotides, the CDR3 is TGTGCCAGCAGTCCCGCCGGGACAGAAGAGACCCAGTACTTC. This codes for CASSPAGTEETQYF.

This chain uses TRBV6-1 with TRBJ1-5; D is perhaps TRBD1 (5 bases). The germline V gene encodes CDR1 MNHNS and CDR2 SASEGT. Trimming stripped 8 bases from V and 3 bases from J, with 11 bases between. The CDR3 is made up of 13 amino acids. The CDR3 spells CASRQTLNQPQHF. CDR3 nucleotide sequence: TGTGCCAGCCGACAGACTCTCAATCAGCCCCAGCATTTT.

J is TRBJ2-7 and V is TRBV2; D is uncertain. Between the trimmed V and J ends, which lost 4 bases and 3 bases, there was a span of 7 bases. This CDR3 region has 12 residues. Germline V gene lookup returns CDR1 SNHLY and CDR2 FYNNEI. CDR3 residues: CASSGQSYEQYF. The CDR3 nucleotides are TGTGCCAGCAGTGGACAAAGCTACGAGCAGTACTTC.

The chain uses TRBV10-3 and TRBJ2-2; 10 bases line up with TRBD2. The CDR3 has 17 residues. V was pared by 2 bases and J by 1 base, with 4 bases of the junction left unmatched. Per the germline V gene, CDR1 is ENHRY and CDR2 is SYGVKD. CDR3 nucleotides: TGTGCCATCAGTGAGCCCTTAGCGGGGGGGAACACCGGGGAGCTGTTTTTT. This encodes CAISEPLAGGNTGELFF.

The chain joins TRBV5-5 to TRBJ2-1; 8 positions match TRBD1. The germline V gene encodes CDR1 SGHKS and CDR2 YYEKEE (reference sequence). The CDR3 length is 18 residues. Trimming removed 0 bases from V and 4 bases from J; junction bases left unmatched: 12. The CDR3 reads CASSLGQGFVSGYNEQFF. CDR3 bases: TGTGCCAGCAGCTTGGGACAGGGGTTTGTCTCAGGGTACAATGAGCAGTTCTTC.

The gene calls are TRBV14 and TRBJ2-1, with 8 bases aligning to TRBD2. Looked up from germline, CDR1 is SGHDN and CDR2 is FVKESK. J was trimmed by 4 bases and V by 4 bases; bases with no gene match: 12. The length of the CDR3 is 17 residues. CDR3 coding DNA: TGTGCCAGCAGCCTGATTCGCGGGAGGATGACTTACAATGAGCAGTTCTTC. Translation gives CASSLIRGRMTYNEQFF.

This clone rates as medium-sized. The chain combines TRBV7-6 with TRBJ2-7, with 8 bases matching TRBD2. CDR1 and CDR2 from the germline V gene are SGHVS and FNYEAQ. J was trimmed by 9 bases and V by 5 bases; bases with no gene match: 12. The CDR3 consists of 14 residues. DNA of the CDR3: TGTGCCAGCAGCCCGGGACTAGAATCCGGTGCGCAGTACTTC. Protein sequence: CASSPGLESGAQYF. Complete variable domain (other parts from reference TRBV7-6 and TRBJ2-7): GAGVSQSPRYKVTKRGQDVALRCDPISGHVSLYWYRQALGQGPEFLTYFNYEAQQDKSGLPNDRFSAERPEGSISTLTIQRTEQRDSAMYRCASSPGLESGAQYFGPGTRLTVT.

V is TRBV13 and J is TRBJ2-1, with D tentatively TRBD2 (5 bases). The CDR3 loop spans 12 amino acids. Trimming pared 5 bases from V and 9 bases from J, leaving 11 bases between. The germline V gene has CDR1 PRHDT and CDR2 FYEKMQ (reference sequence). The CDR3 region is CASSTSRAEQFF. Here the CDR3 DNA reads TGTGCCAGCAGCACCTCGAGGGCTGAGCAGTTCTTC. Full variable domain (rest looked up from reference TRBV13 and TRBJ2-1): AAGVIQSPRHLIKEKRETATLKCYPIPRHDTVYWYQQGPGQDPQFLISFYEKMQSDKGSIPDRFSAQQFSDYHSELNMSSLELGDSALYFCASSTSRAEQFFGPGTRLTVL.

A word on this clone: Sequence at one end of the junction differs from germline and may be a read error. J is TRBJ2-5 and V is TRBV11-2; TRBD2 agrees at 8 bases. CDR1 and CDR2 from the germline V gene are SGHAT and FQNNGV. The CDR3 runs 14 residues. Here the CDR3 reads CASSLVPRGTSVDF. The CDR3 coding sequence is TGTGCCAGCAGCTTAGTTCCCCGAGGGACTAGTGTCGACTTC. Based on the CDR3 plus reference TRBV11-2 and TRBJ2-5, the full variable domain is EAGVAQSPRYKIIEKRQSVAFWCNPISGHATLYWYQQILGQGPKLLIQFQNNGVVDDSQLPKDRFSAERLKGVDSTLKIQPAKLEDSAVYLCASSLVPRGTSVDFGPGTRLLVL.

The rearrangement links TRBV4-3 to TRBJ2-1; D is perhaps TRBD1 (7 bases). V was clipped by 0 bases and J by 10 bases, with 22 bases between them. This CDR3 has 17 amino acids. Germline CDR1 is LGHNA and CDR2 is YSLEER. As DNA, the CDR3 is TGCGCCAGCAGCCAAGATGGTACGGGCAGGGGGAGGTGGGAGCAGTTCTTC. The encoded protein is CASSQDGTGRGRWEQFF.

This sequence joins TRBV6-5 and TRBJ2-5; 9 bases line up with TRBD1. Germline CDR1 and CDR2: MNHEY and SVGAGI. The CDR3 is made up of 15 amino acids. Trimming removed 5 bases from V and 1 base from J; junction bases left unmatched: 5. CDR3 region: CASSPGTGLQETQYF. The CDR3 DNA follows: TGTGCCAGCAGTCCCGGGACAGGGCTCCAAGAGACCCAGTACTTC.

This clone was seen only a few times. This chain connects TRBV5-6 to TRBJ2-7, with 10 bases aligning to TRBD1. Losses at the gene ends were 0 bases for V and 4 bases for J; bases not matched to a gene: 1. The germline V gene has CDR1 SGHDT and CDR2 YYEEEE. The CDR3 sequence is 14 residues long. The CDR3: CASSLGQGAYEQYF. CDR3 sequence (DNA): TGTGCCAGCAGCTTGGGACAGGGGGCTTACGAGCAGTACTTC. Full variable domain (remainder filled in from reference TRBV5-6 and TRBJ2-7): DAGVTQSPTHLIKTRGQQVTLRCSPKSGHDTVSWYQQALGQGPQFIFQYYEEEERQRGNFPDRFSGHQFPNYSSELNVNALLLGDSALYLCASSLGQGAYEQYFGPGTRLTVT.

This chain uses TRBV2 with TRBJ2-2; possibly TRBD2 for D (5 bases). This CDR3 spans 15 amino acids. Germline V gene data show CDR1 as SNHLY and CDR2 as FYNNEI. Trimming pared 0 bases from V and 5 bases from J, leaving 10 bases between. DNA of the CDR3: TGTGCCAGCAGTGAAGCTCGGGGATATACCGGGGAGCTGTTTTTT. Amino acids: CASSEARGYTGELFF.